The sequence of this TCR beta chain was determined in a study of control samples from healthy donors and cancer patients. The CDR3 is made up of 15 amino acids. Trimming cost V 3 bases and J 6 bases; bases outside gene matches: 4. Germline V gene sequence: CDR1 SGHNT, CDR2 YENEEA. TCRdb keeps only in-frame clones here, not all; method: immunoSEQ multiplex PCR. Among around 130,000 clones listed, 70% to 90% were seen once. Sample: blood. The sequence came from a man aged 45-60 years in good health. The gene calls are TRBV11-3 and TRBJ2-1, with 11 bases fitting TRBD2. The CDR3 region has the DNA TGTGCCAGCAGCTTCTCTCTAGCGGGGGGCAATGAGCAGTTCTTC. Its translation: CASSFSLAGGNEQFF.